This record concerns one T cell receptor beta chain sequence. Its specificity is not known. At one end, the junction sequence differs from germline, possibly due to a read error. This sample stems from a study of a mutant IDH1 vaccine in newly diagnosed glioma. Study in general: Previous treatment comprised radiotherapy, temozolomide, or both, mostly both.

The time point denotes: week 35, safety follow-up. Each dose delivered 300 ug of mutant IDH1 20-mer peptide subcutaneously with imiquimod. The repertoire was sequenced with immunoSEQ multiplex PCR; TCRdb's copy has only in-frame clones and lacks some. The top ten clones hold around 11% of a sample with about 32,000 clones, more than 75% of them seen once. The CDR3 totals 14 residues. The germline V gene encodes CDR1 SEHNR and CDR2 FQNEAQ (reference sequence). This receptor was obtained from a woman aged 40-49 years with glioma. The rearrangement joins TRBV7-9 to TRBJ2-7; the D gene is possibly TRBD1 (6 bases). The specimen comprised PBMCs, sampled from a glioma patient whose treatment included an IDH1 peptide vaccine. CDR3 residues: CASRLGGTYTEQYF. The CDR3 coding sequence is TGTGCCAGCAGGTTAGGGGGAACCTACACCGAGCAGTACTTC.